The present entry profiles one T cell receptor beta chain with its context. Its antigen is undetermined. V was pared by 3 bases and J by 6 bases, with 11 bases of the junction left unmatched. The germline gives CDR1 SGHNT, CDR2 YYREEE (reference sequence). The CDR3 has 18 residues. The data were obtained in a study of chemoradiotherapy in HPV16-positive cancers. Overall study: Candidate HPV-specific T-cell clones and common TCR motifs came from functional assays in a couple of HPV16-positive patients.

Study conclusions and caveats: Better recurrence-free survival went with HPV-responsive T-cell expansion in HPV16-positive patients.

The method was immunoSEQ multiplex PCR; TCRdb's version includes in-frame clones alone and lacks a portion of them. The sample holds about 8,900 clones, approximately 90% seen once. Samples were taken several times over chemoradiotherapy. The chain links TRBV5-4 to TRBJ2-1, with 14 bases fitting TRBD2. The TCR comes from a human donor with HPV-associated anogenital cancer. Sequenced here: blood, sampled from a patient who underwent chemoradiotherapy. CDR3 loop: CASSSWGLAGANLNEQFF. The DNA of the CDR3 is TGTGCCAGCAGCTCGTGGGGACTAGCGGGGGCAAACCTCAATGAGCAGTTCTTC.